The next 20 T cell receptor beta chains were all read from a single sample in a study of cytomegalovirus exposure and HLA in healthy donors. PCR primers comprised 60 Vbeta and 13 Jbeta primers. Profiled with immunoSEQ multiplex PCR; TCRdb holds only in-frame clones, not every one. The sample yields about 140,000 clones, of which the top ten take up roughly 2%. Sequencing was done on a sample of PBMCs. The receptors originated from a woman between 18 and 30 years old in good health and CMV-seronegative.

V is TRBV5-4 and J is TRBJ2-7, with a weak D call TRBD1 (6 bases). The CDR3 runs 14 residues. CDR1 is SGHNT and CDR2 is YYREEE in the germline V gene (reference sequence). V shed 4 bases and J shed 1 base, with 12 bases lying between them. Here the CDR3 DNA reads TGTGCCAGCAGCGCCAAGGACAGTTCCTACGAGCAGTACGTC. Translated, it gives CASSAKDSSYEQYV.

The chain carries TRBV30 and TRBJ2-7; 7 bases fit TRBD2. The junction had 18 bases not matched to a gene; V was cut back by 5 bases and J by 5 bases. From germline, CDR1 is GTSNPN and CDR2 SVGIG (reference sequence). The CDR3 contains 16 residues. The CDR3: CAWDGPGGGNSHEQYF. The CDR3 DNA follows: TGTGCCTGGGATGGCCCGGGGGGAGGGAACAGCCACGAGCAGTACTTC. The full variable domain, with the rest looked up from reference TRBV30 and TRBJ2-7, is SQTIHQWPATLVQPVGSPLSLECTVEGTSNPNLYWYRQAAGRGLQLLFYSVGIGQISSEVPQNLSASRPQDRQFILSSKKLLLSDSGFYLCAWDGPGGGNSHEQYFGPGTRLTVT.

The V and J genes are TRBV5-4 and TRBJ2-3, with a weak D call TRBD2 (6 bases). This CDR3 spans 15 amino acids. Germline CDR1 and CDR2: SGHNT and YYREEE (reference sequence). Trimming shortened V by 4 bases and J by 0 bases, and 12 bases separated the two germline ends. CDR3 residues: CASSGRGESTDTQYF. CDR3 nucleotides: TGTGCCAGCAGCGGGCGGGGCGAGAGCACAGATACGCAGTATTTT.

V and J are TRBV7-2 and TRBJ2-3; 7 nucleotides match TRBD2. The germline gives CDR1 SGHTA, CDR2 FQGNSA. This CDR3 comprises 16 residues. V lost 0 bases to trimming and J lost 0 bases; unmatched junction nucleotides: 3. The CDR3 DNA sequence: TGTGCCAGCAGCTTAGCAGGTAGCGGGAGCACAGATACGCAGTATTTT. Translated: CASSLAGSGSTDTQYF.

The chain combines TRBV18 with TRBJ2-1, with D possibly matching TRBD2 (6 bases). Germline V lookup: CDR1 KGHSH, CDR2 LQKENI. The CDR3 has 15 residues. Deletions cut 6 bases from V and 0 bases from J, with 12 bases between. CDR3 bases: TGTGCCAGCTCCCTCCGGGGGTACTCCTACAATGAGCAGTTCTTC. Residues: CASSLRGYSYNEQFF.

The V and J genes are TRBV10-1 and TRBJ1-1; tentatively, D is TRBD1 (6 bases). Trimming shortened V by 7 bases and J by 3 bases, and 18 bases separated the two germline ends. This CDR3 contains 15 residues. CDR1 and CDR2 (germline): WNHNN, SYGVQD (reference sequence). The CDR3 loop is CASTGGGPLDTEAFF. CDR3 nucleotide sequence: TGCGCCAGCACGGGAGGGGGGCCCCTGGACACTGAAGCTTTCTTT.

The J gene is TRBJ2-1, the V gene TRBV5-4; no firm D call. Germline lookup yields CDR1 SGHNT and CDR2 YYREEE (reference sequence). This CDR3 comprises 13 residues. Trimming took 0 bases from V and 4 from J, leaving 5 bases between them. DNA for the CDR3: TGTGCCAGCAGCTTGGTAGAATACAATGAGCAGTTCTTC. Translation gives CASSLVEYNEQFF.

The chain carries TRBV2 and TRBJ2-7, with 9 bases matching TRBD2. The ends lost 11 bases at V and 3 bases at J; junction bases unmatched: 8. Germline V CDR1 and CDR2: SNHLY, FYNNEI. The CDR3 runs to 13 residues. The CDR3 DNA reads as TGTGCCGGAACTGCGGGAGGGCGCTACGAGCAGTACGTC. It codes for CAGTAGGRYEQYV.

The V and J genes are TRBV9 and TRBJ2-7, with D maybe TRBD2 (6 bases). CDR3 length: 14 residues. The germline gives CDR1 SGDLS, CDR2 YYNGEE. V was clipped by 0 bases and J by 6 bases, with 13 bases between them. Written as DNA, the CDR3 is TGTGCCAGCAGCGTAGGGCTAGCGCCGGGCGAGCAGTACTTC. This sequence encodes CASSVGLAPGEQYF.

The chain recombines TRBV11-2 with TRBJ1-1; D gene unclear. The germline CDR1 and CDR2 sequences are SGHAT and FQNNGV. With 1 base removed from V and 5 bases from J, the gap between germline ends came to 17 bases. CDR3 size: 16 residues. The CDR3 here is CASSLGGGLHPTEAFF. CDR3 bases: TGTGCCAGCAGCTTAGGTGGAGGTCTCCACCCGACTGAAGCTTTCTTT.

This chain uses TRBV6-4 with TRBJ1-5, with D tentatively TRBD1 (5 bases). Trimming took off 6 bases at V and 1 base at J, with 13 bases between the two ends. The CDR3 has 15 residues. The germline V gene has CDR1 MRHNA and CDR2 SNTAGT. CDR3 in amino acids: CASRGTGGSNQPQHF. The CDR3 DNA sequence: TGTGCCAGCAGAGGGACGGGGGGGAGCAATCAGCCCCAGCATTTT.

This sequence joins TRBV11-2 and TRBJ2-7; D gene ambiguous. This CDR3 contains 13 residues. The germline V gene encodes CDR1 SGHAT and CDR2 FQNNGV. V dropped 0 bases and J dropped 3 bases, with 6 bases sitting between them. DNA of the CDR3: TGTGCCAGCAGCTTAGAAACTAACTACGAGCAGTACTTC. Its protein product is CASSLETNYEQYF.

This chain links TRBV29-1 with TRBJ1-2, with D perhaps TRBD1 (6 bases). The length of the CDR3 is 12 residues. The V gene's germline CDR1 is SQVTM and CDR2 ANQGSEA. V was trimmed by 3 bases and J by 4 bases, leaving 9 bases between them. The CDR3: CSVEGAFYGYTF. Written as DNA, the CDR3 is TGCAGCGTTGAGGGGGCCTTCTATGGCTACACCTTC. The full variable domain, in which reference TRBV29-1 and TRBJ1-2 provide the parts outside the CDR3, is SAVISQKPSRDICQRGTSLTIQCQVDSQVTMMFWYRQQPGQSLTLIATANQGSEATYESGFVIDKFPISRPNLTFSTLTVSNMSPEDSSIYLCSVEGAFYGYTFGSGTRLTVV.

The CDR3 sequence: CASSPSTGPTYEQYF. CDR3 DNA sequence: TGTGCCAGTAGTCCATCCACAGGGCCAACCTACGAGCAGTACTTC. The genes are TRBV19 and TRBJ2-7; TRBD1 might be the D (6 bases). The V and J ends lost 5 bases and 2 bases respectively, with 16 bases between them. The CDR3 extends over 15 amino acids. From germline, CDR1 is LNHDA and CDR2 SQIVND (reference sequence).

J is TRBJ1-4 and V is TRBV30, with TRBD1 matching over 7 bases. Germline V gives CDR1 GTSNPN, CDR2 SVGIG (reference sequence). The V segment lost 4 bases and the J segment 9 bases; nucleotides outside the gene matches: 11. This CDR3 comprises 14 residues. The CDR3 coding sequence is TGTGCCTGGAAAACAGGGGTCAGCGGTAAAAAACTGTTTTTT. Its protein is CAWKTGVSGKKLFF. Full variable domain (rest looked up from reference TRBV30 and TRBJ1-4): SQTIHQWPATLVQPVGSPLSLECTVEGTSNPNLYWYRQAAGRGLQLLFYSVGIGQISSEVPQNLSASRPQDRQFILSSKKLLLSDSGFYLCAWKTGVSGKKLFFGSGTQLSVL.

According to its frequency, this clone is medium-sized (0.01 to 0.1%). The CDR3 is CASSEERGRRDTQYF. The DNA for the CDR3 is TGTGCCAGCAGTGAAGAGCGGGGAAGAAGAGATACGCAGTATTTT. The V gene is TRBV6-1, the J gene TRBJ2-3, with 7 bases identical to TRBD2. Trimming removed 1 base from V and 5 bases from J; junction bases left unmatched: 6. Germline CDR1 MNHNS, CDR2 SASEGT. CDR3 length: 15 residues.

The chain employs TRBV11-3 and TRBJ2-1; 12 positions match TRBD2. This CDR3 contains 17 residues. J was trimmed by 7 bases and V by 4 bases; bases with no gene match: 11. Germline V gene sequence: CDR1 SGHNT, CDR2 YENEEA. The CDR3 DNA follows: TGTGCCAGCAGCTCGAAACGACTAGCGGGAGTAAGGAATGAGCAGTTCTTC. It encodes CASSSKRLAGVRNEQFF.

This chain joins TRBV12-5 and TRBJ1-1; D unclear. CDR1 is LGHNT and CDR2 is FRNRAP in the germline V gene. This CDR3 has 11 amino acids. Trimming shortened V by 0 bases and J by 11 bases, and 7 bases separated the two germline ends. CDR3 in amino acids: CASGLVQAAFF. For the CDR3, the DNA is TGTGCTAGTGGTTTGGTACAAGCGGCTTTCTTT. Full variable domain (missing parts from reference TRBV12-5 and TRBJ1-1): DARVTQTPRHKVTEMGQEVTMRCQPILGHNTVFWYRQTMMQGLELLAYFRNRAPLDDSGMPKDRFSAEMPDATLATLKIQPSEPRDSAVYFCASGLVQAAFFGQGTRLTVV.

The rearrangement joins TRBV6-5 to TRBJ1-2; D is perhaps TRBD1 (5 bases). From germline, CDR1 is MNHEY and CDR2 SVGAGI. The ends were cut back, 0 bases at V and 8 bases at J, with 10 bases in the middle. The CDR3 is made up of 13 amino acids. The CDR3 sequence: CASSYSPGWGYTF. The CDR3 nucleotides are TGTGCCAGCAGTTACTCGCCAGGGTGGGGCTACACCTTC.

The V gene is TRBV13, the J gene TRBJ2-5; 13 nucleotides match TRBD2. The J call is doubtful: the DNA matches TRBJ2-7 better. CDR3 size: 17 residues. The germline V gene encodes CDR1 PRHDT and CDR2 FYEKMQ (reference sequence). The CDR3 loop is CASSQGLAGVGSYEQYF. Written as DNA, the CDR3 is TGTGCCAGCAGCCAAGGACTAGCGGGAGTGGGCTCTTACGAGCAGTACTTC.